This TCR beta chain comes out of a study of blood T cell repertoires in COVID-19. Study-level background: Whether acute or convalescent, the COVID-19 samples came from the United States, Italy and Spain. The cDNA or gDNA used as material had been derived from T cells, B-cell-depleted T cells, or PBMCs.

V lost 6 bases and J lost 0; bases outside the gene matches: 8. The CDR3 contains 16 residues. The germline gives CDR1 SQVTM, CDR2 ANQGSEA. In the study's own analysis: Amplification of reference gene primers was used by the study to estimate nucleated cell counts. Measured with immunoSEQ multiplex PCR; TCRdb has only the in-frame clones, and not every one. Clone size and V and J calls were adopted from that table, with D and trimming inferred from the DNA. The sample carries roughly 79,000 clones, roughly 78% recorded once. The clonotype originates from a human donor in a cohort sampled during active COVID-19. Material: peripheral blood. This chain connects TRBV29-1 to TRBJ2-6; 7 bases line up with TRBD1. This CDR3 is CSVGEGGGSGANVLTF. CDR3 coding DNA: TGCAGCGTCGGGGAAGGGGGCGGCTCTGGGGCCAACGTCCTGACTTTC.